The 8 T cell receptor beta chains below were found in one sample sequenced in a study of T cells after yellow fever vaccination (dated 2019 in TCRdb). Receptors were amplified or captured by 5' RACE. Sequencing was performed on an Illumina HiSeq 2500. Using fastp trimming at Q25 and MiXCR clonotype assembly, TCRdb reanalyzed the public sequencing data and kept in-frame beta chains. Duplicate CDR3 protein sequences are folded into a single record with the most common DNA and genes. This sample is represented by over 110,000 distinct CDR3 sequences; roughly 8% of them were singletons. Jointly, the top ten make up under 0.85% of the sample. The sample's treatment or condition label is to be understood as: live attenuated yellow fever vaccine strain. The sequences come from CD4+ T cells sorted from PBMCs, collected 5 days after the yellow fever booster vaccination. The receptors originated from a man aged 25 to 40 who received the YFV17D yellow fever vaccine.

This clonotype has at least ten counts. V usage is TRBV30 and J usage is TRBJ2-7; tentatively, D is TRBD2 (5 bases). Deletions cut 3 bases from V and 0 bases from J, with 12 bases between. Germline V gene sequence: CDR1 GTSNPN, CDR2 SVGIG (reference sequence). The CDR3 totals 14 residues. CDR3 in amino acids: CAWRKSTSSYEQYF. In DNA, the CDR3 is TGTGCCTGGAGAAAGAGTACTAGCTCCTACGAGCAGTACTTC.

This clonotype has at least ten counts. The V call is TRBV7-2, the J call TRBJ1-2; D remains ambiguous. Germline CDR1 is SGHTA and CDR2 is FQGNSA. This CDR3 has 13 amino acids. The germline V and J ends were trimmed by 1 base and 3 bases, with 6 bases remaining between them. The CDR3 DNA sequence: TGTGCCAGCAGCTTAGGGGTTTACTATGGCTACACCTTC. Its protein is CASSLGVYYGYTF.

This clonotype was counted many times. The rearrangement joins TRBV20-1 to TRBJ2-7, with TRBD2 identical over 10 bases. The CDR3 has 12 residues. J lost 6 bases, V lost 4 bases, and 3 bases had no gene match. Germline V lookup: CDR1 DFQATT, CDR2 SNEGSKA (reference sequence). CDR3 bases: TGCAGTGCTACCGGGACTAGCGCCGAGCAGTACTTC. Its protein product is CSATGTSAEQYF.

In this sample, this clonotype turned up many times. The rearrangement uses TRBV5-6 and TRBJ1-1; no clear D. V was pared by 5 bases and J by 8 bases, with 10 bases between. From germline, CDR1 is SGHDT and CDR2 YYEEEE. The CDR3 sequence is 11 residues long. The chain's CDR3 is CASSLRREAFF. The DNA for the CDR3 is TGTGCCAGCAGTCTAAGGAGAGAAGCTTTCTTT. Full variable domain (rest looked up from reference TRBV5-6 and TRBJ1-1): DAGVTQSPTHLIKTRGQQVTLRCSPKSGHDTVSWYQQALGQGPQFIFQYYEEEERQRGNFPDRFSGHQFPNYSSELNVNALLLGDSALYLCASSLRREAFFGQGTRLTVV.

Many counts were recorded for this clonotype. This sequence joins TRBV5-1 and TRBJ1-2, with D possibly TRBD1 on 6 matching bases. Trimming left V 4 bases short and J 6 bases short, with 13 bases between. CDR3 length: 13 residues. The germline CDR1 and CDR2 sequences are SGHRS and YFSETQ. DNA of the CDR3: TGCGCCAGCAGCCCGACTAGGGGGGATGGCTACACCTTC. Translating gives CASSPTRGDGYTF.

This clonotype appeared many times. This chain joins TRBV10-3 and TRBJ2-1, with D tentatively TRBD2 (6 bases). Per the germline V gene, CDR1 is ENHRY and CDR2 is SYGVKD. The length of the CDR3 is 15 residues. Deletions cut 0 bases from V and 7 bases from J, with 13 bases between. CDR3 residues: CAISESTGAWNEQFF. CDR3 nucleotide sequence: TGTGCCATCAGTGAGTCGACGGGAGCGTGGAATGAGCAGTTCTTC.

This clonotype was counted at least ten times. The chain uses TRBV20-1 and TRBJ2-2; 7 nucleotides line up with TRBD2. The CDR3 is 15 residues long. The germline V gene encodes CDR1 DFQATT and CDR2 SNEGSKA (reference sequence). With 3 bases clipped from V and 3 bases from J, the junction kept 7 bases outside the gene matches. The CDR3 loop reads CSASPGRPDTGELFF. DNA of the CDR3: TGCAGTGCTAGTCCCGGGAGGCCAGACACCGGGGAGCTGTTTTTT.

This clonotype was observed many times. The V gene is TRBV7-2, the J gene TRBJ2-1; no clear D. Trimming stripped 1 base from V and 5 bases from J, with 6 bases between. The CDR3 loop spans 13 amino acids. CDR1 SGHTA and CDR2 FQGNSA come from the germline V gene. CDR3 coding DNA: TGTGCCAGCAGCTTAGTATCAAACAATGAGCAGTTCTTC. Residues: CASSLVSNNEQFF.